The source of this T cell receptor beta chain is a study of Tregs in tolerant kidney transplant recipients. About the study: The nonmyeloablative bone marrow transplants came from related graft donors, with transient mixed chimerism.

Study-wide results and caveats: Activated donor B cell expansion appeared to reveal the most relevant donor-specific TCRbeta repertoire.

CDR1 and CDR2 (germline): SGHRS, YFSETQ. The CDR3 extends over 13 amino acids. Trimming cost V 5 bases and J 5 bases, with 14 bases left between them. Note on this clone: Its antigen is not identified.

Generated by immunoSEQ multiplex PCR, the TCRdb table keeps only in-frame clones and is missing some. This table holds about 94,000 clones, more than 85% found once. Unstimulated Tregs (CD4+CD25+CD127-) and CD4+CD25- non-Tregs were sorted from PBMCs. The V and J genes are TRBV5-1 and TRBJ2-7; D might be TRBD2 (6 bases). Sequences were derived from CD4+ T cells from blood, sampled before the transplant. This TCR was recovered from a human donor who received a combined kidney and bone marrow transplant. In nucleotides, the CDR3 is TGCGCCAGCAGTTATAGCGGTGCGAACGAGCAGTACTTC. Residues: CASSYSGANEQYF.